This T cell receptor beta chain was sequenced for a study of neurological immune-mediated disorders (dated by TCRdb to about 2019). At the level of the whole study: Among the roughly 35 multiple sclerosis patients, approximately 30 had relapsing-remitting MS and 3 had secondary progressive MS. Using UMI-based sequencing, the study compared peripheral blood TCR-beta repertoires from patients with HTLV-I-associated myelopathy (HAM/TSP), patients with multiple sclerosis, and healthy controls. The 95 to 120 TCR-beta libraries covered PBMC samples along with longitudinal samples, technical triplicates, and paired sorted CD4+ and CD8+ T-cell subsets. The cohort comprised 68 subjects: roughly 15 HAM/TSP patients, some 34 multiple sclerosis patients and 20 healthy controls. Here is what the overall study found, with its caveats: TCR clonal expansion was highest in HAM/TSP patients and lowest in MS patients, with MS patients falling below even healthy controls. No identical CDR3 amino acid sequences were shared among expanded clones across subjects, suggesting private TCR-beta repertoires in all groups. No association of the MS cluster with clinical or MRI features was observed, and the need for larger cohorts was stated by the authors. In a phylogenetic analysis, the repertoires of 18 out of 34 MS patients fell into a single cluster of related CDR3 sequences, pointing to a possible signature at the repertoire level.

This clonotype was counted ten times or more. Its antigen is still unknown. No much larger clone exists at a distance of one base, and base qualities are not known. cDNA was synthesized by template-switch 5'RACE using a primer with a 10-nucleotide random unique molecular identifier that tagged each TCR transcript. Over 190 million TCR-beta sequences, covering 15-18 subjects, were produced in each sequencing run. The RNeasy kit was used to extract total RNA. Using the KAPA Real-time Library Amplification kit, TCR-beta VDJ regions were amplified with primers for the TCR constant region and the 5'RACE anchor. A first PCR added sample indexes and Illumina adaptors, and a second PCR then raised library yield. After purification with Ampure beads, the TCR product of roughly 650 bp was size-selected on a 2% E-gel SizeSelection system. Library quality was checked on a Bioanalyzer, concentration was measured with Qubit, and libraries were quantified with the Kapa Library Quantification kit before pooling. Libraries were sequenced paired-end 2 x 150 bp on an Illumina HiSeq 2500. To increase sequence diversity, about 23-32% phiX was spiked into each library pool. On the authors' methods: The quality-filtered reads were processed with the UMI-based MiGEC pipeline, whose error correction step removed more than 80% of the raw TCR sequences. IMGT germline references were used for alignment of VDJ genes, and clonotypes were defined by a unique CDR3 amino acid sequence together with V-J genes. Clonal expansion, Shannon diversity and CDR3 relatedness (CalcPairwiseDistances, ClusterSamples) were evaluated with VDJtools, and phylogenetic trees were built with CLCbio workbench. A clone was classed as expanded if it had 8 or more unique UMIs, a cutoff based on coefficient-of-variation modelling across technical triplicates. TCRdb reprocessed the public reads (quality trimming at Q25 with fastp, clone calling with MiXCR) and kept in-frame beta chains. Entries that share a CDR3 protein sequence are merged under the most common genes and DNA. The V and J calls follow TCRdb's processing rather than the paper's. The sample data list roughly 70,000 distinct CDR3 sequences, and approximately 5% of these were observed just once. Together, the top ten hold 2% to 2.5% of the sample.

For unsorted PBMC libraries, 2 million PBMCs were used after storage in RNAlater at -80 degrees C until RNA extraction. The multiple sclerosis patients were enrolled in a US clinical protocol that evaluated disease progression with magnetic resonance imaging. Peripheral blood was subjected to Ficoll-Hypaque density gradient centrifugation to isolate PBMCs, which were then cryopreserved in liquid nitrogen. Germline trimming: 2 bases from V, 8 bases from J; junction bases outside gene matches: 2. In the germline V gene (reference sequence), CDR1 corresponds to SEHNR and CDR2 to FQNEAQ. From the cysteine through the phenylalanine, the CDR3 covers 14 amino acids. Only the CDR3 DNA stays, 42 bases, in frame from base 1.

Input material: PBMCs. The receptor's source is a woman aged 65 to 85 with multiple sclerosis. Recombination linked TRBV7-9 to TRBJ2-1; 11 junctional bases match TRBD2. The CDR3 loop reads CASSLLAGGHEQFF. The DNA is TGTGCCAGCAGCTTACTAGCGGGAGGCCATGAGCAGTTCTTC.